The source of this T cell receptor (beta chain) is a study of OX40 agonist ivuxolimab in advanced cancers. Here immunoSEQ multiplex PCR was the method, and the copy in TCRdb shows in-frame clones only, minus some. The repertoire holds 35,000 to 45,000 clones, with 82% as singletons. The CDR3 is 17 residues long. Per the germline V gene, CDR1 is SGHNT and CDR2 is YYREEE (reference sequence). V trimming: 4 bases; J trimming: 4 bases; junction bases outside the gene matches: 11. This clone was found once. Its antigen is undetermined. Study-level findings and limits: At 0.1 to 3.0 mg/kg, clonal expansion of CD4+ and CD8+ blood T cells had occurred by week 6.

Specimen: CD4+ or CD8+ T cells sorted from blood, collected in a trial of the OX40 agonist ivuxolimab. The receptor was isolated from an adult with an advanced solid tumor such as melanoma, head and neck, liver or kidney cancer. The rearrangement links TRBV5-4 to TRBJ2-2; 9 nucleotides agree with TRBD1. CDR3 DNA sequence: TGTGCCAGCAGCCCGGAGGGTACAGGGGGCATCACCGGGGAGCTGTTTTTT. This translates into CASSPEGTGGITGELFF.